The text below deals with one T cell receptor beta chain. This sample is part of a study of blood T cell repertoires in COVID-19. In the study overall: COVID-19 samples collected from the United States, Italy and Spain covered acute and convalescent phases. PBMCs, B-cell-depleted T cells, or T cells provided the cDNA or gDNA that made up the material.

This CDR3 contains 13 residues. In the authors' workflow: Amplification with reference gene primers provided the estimates of nucleated cell counts. Profiled with immunoSEQ multiplex PCR; TCRdb holds only in-frame clones, not every one. V, J and clone size were drawn from that table, and D and trimming were deduced from the DNA. The sample has 25,000 to 35,000 clones, approximately 85% seen once. The sequenced sample consisted of peripheral blood. The receptor was isolated from a man older than 75 with active COVID-19. The J gene is TRBJ1-1, the V gene TRBV21-1; the table's D call of TRBD1 was not tested on the DNA. TRBV21-1 is deemed a pseudogene. The CDR3 sequence is CASSSGTGTEAFF. The CDR3 nucleotides read TGTGCCAGCAGTTCCGGGACAGGCACTGAAGCTTTCTTT.